The T cell receptor beta chain described here comes from a study of blood T cell repertoires in COVID-19. Some clones are missing from TCRdb's copy, which holds only in-frame ones; the method was immunoSEQ multiplex PCR. This sample yields over 100,000 clones, of which approximately 86% are seen a single time; about 10% belongs to the top ten. Germline lookup yields CDR1 LGHDT and CDR2 YNNKEL (reference sequence). V lost 4 bases to trimming and J lost 9 bases, with 25 bases between them. The CDR3 has 18 residues. A few counts support this clone. The TCR was taken from a woman in her seventies with COVID-19, enrolled during active disease. The specimen was peripheral blood. V is TRBV3-1 (or the pseudogene TRBV3-2) and J is TRBJ1-6; TRBD1 might be the D (6 bases). CDR3 in DNA: TGTGCCAGCAGCCCCCAGGGGAGGGTCGCAGGGAGTCGTTCACCCCTCCACTTT. Encoded protein: CASSPQGRVAGSRSPLHF.